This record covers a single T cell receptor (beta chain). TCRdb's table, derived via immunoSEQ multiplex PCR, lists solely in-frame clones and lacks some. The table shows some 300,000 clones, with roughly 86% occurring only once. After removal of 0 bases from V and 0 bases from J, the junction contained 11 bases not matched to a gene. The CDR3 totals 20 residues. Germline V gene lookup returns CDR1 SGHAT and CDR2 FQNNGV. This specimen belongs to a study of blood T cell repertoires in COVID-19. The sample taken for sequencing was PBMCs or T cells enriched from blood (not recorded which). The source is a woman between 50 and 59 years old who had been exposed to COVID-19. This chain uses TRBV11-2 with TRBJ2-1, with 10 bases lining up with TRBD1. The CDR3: CASSLEAATGGLGSYNEQFF. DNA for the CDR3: TGTGCCAGCAGCTTAGAGGCTGCGACAGGGGGCTTGGGCTCCTACAATGAGCAGTTCTTC.